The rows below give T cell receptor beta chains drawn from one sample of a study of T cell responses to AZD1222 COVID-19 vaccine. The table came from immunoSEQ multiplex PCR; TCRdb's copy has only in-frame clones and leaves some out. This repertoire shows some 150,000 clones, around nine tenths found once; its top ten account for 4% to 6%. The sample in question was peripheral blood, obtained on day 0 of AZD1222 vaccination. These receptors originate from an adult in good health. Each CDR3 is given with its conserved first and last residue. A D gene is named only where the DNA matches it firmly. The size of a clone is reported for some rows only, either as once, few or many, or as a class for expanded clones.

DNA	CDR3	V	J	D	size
TGTGCCAGCACAGGGTTTAGTTCCGGGGAGCTGTTTTTT	CASTGFSSGELFF	TRBV2	TRBJ2-2	NA	NA
TGCGCCAGCAGCTTGTTATACCCAGTGGACGAGCAGTACTTC	CASSLLYPVDEQYF	TRBV5-1	TRBJ2-7	NA	NA
TGTGCCAGCAGTTCTCCAGGAGTGAGTTCACCCCTCCACTTT	CASSSPGVSSPLHF	TRBV28	TRBJ1-6	NA	NA
TGTGCCAGCAGCCGGCAGGCGGCAGCCAATGAGCAGTTCTTC	CASSRQAAANEQFF	TRBV5-4	TRBJ2-1	NA	NA
TGTGCCAGCAGCCCAGACGGGCCTTCAGATACGCAGTATTTT	CASSPDGPSDTQYF	TRBV11-3	TRBJ2-3	NA	NA
TGCAGTGCTAGAGACTGGGAGACCCAGTACTTC	CSARDWETQYF	TRBV20-1	TRBJ2-5	NA	few
TGCGCCAGCAGCCAAGATCGGGGCTATGGCTACACCTTC	CASSQDRGYGYTF	TRBV4-3	TRBJ1-2	NA	NA
TGTGCCAGCAGTTCAAACCCGGGACAGGGGGTTGACGGGGAGCTGTTTTTT	CASSSNPGQGVDGELFF	TRBV9	TRBJ2-2	TRBD1	NA
TGTGCCAGCAGTTCGCGGGAGGGCCAAGAGACCCAGTACTTC	CASSSREGQETQYF	TRBV6-2/TRBV6-3	TRBJ2-5	TRBD2	NA
TGCGCCAGCAGCTGGTCCCCGGGACAGGGGGCGTCCGAGCAGTACTTC	CASSWSPGQGASEQYF	TRBV5-1	TRBJ2-7	TRBD1	many
TGTGCCAGTACCCTGACTATGGGAGCTGAGCAGTTCTTC	CASTLTMGAEQFF	TRBV19	TRBJ2-1	NA	NA
TGTGCCAGCAGCGTAGTAGCGTATCCCGGCACAGATACGCAGTATTTT	CASSVVAYPGTDTQYF	TRBV9	TRBJ2-3	NA	NA
TGTGCCAGCAGCTTAGGCGTCGGGGAGCTGTTTTTT	CASSLGVGELFF	TRBV7-8	TRBJ2-2	NA	few
TGTGCCAGCAGCCTTGGATATAGGGGGACGAACACTGAAGCTTTCTTT	CASSLGYRGTNTEAFF	TRBV14	TRBJ1-1	NA	NA
TGTGCCAGCAGCTTAAACAGAGACATTTTCGACAGGGGATCTCGGGAGACCCAGTACTTC	CASSLNRDIFDRGSRETQYF	TRBV7-3	TRBJ2-5	TRBD1	NA
TGTGCCAGCAGCTTAGGCGGGGGGTCTGTCACCGGGGAGCTGTTTTTT	CASSLGGGSVTGELFF	TRBV7-6	TRBJ2-2	TRBD2	NA
TGTGCCAGCTCCCCAAGGGATAATTCACCCCTCCACTTT	CASSPRDNSPLHF	TRBV18	TRBJ1-6	NA	NA
TGCGCCAGCACCGTGACCGGGACAGGGACTTACGAGCAGTACTTC	CASTVTGTGTYEQYF	TRBV5-1	TRBJ2-7	TRBD1	NA
TGTGCCAGCAGGCAGGGGAGTGAAGCTTTCTTT	CASRQGSEAFF	TRBV6-5	TRBJ1-1	NA	NA
TGTGCCAGCTCACCAAATTTCGAGGCTGGTGGCTACACCTTC	CASSPNFEAGGYTF	TRBV18	TRBJ1-2	NA	NA
TGTGCCACCACCGAAGAAATAAATAGGGCAGATACGCAGTATTTT	CATTEEINRADTQYF	TRBV19	TRBJ2-3	NA	many
TGCGCCAGCAGCGTAGGGACGGGGAACTACGAGCAGTACTTC	CASSVGTGNYEQYF	TRBV5-1	TRBJ2-7	NA	NA
TGTGCCAGCAGCCAACCGAGGACAGGGGCTTACCAAGAGACCCAGTACTTC	CASSQPRTGAYQETQYF	TRBV3-1/TRBV3-2	TRBJ2-5	TRBD1	NA
TGTGCCAGCAGTGAATTGGACAGGGGGAACACTGAAGCTTTCTTT	CASSELDRGNTEAFF	TRBV2	TRBJ1-1	TRBD1	few
TGTGCCAGCAGCAGGGAGGTTCAGGGTGAAAAACTGTTTTTT	CASSREVQGEKLFF	TRBV2	TRBJ1-4	NA	NA
TGTGCCAGCTCCATTGGGATGAACACTGAAGCTTTCTTT	CASSIGMNTEAFF	TRBV2	TRBJ1-1	NA	NA